A single T cell receptor (beta chain) is shown here with its context. Its antigen has not been determined. No base-level quality is on record; no much larger clone is a single base apart. No immune events such as infections were documented for the healthy donors during the collection period. To calibrate time-dependent variance in a beta-binomial model of T-cell clone differential abundance, blood repertoires from healthy donors were used as a training cohort. There were around ten healthy donors in the training cohort, of whom 3 were female and 7 were male. An age range of roughly 25 to 70 years, with an average of about 45 years, was recorded for the donors. Whole blood, obtained from a commercial supplier, was collected from each healthy donor at three time points spaced approximately two weeks apart. For immunosequencing, genomic DNA was extracted from unsorted whole blood. The sample belongs to a study of identifying expanded T cells in peripheral blood (dated by TCRdb to between 2017 and 2020). For the wider study: Technical replicates were generated by sequencing separate aliquots of the same genomic DNA pool, with four replicates compared pairwise.

Findings and caveats that apply to the study as a whole: It was expected by the authors that biological variance in healthy repertoires might increase further over much longer intervals, such as months to years. The beta-binomial model significantly reduced the number of clones called differentially abundant and the false-positive rate across all healthy-donor time intervals. Variance in clone template counts between roughly 2-week samples significantly increased with total template count across all healthy donors. Approximately 1.2 differentially abundant clones were flagged by the binomial model between technical replicates, whereas about 16 and 20 were flagged over around two weeks and four weeks, respectively.

CDR1 and CDR2 (SNHLY, FYNNEI) derive from the germline V gene. There are 14 amino acids in the CDR3, from cysteine to phenylalanine inclusive. CDR3 DNA is the only sequence kept; it has 42 bases, read in frame from the first base. Here V drops 5 bases and J drops 3 bases, and the junction holds 4 bases not matched to any gene. The immunoSEQ Assay, which uses bias-controlled multiplex PCR amplification of genomic DNA, was used to profile TCRbeta CDR3 regions. Regarding the original processing steps: To quantify the absolute abundance of each unique TCRbeta CDR3 region, the sequences were collapsed and filtered. Differential abundance was tested with two models: a binomial (Fisher-equivalent) model and a beta-binomial model that adds time-dependent variance fitted from healthy donors. Clones with fewer than 5 combined templates were removed, and a clone was called differentially abundant if the clone's Benjamini-Hochberg FDR was below 0.01. The form v = (b*log(k)+a)^2 was used to model beta-binomial variance as a function of total template count across the two samples. The table comes from immuneACCESS by way of TCRdb, which keeps in-frame sequences with V and J called. Part of the clones is missing from these tables; in studies checked, under half for an unresolved V gene and the rest for unknown reasons. From that table come the V and J calls and clone size; the DNA was used to work out D and trimming. For this sample there are around 91,000 clones; approximately 88% appear just once. Of the sample, about 4% is held by the ten largest clones.

The chain is encoded by TRBV2 joined to TRBJ2-1, and TRBD1 aligns with 7 junction nucleotides. What was sequenced was blood. This clonotype was obtained from a person aged 18 to 75 in good health. At the DNA level, the sequence is TGTGCCAGCAGTCGGACAGGCAACTACAATGAGCAGTTCTTC. Translated, this gives CASSRTGNYNEQFF.